This T cell receptor beta chain was obtained from a study of T cells in Graves' hyperthyroidism and ophthalmopathy. Overall study context: The authors collected peripheral blood at initial diagnosis, before any treatment. General study results and limits: The blood repertoire included most of the expanded thyroid clonotypes above 0.001.

This clonotype has at least ten counts. The target antigen is unknown. Germline lookup yields CDR1 DFQATT and CDR2 SNEGSKA (reference sequence). This CDR3 spans 13 amino acids. Trimming removed 4 bases from V and 7 bases from J, with 17 bases in between. The source material, RNA transcripts, was used to amplify TCR beta CDR3 regions. First-round RT-PCR targeting the TCR CDR3 was performed with the HTBI primer set. TCRdb reprocessed the multiplex PCR reads via MiXCR and lists one record per CDR3 protein. The data hold around 290,000 distinct CDR3 sequences, with 10% to 15% observed a single time. The receptor was isolated from a woman aged 30 to 39 with Graves' hyperthyroidism that later progressed to Graves' ophthalmopathy. The sequenced sample was blood. This chain connects TRBV20-1 to TRBJ2-7; D gene unclear. CDR3 DNA sequence: TGCAGTGCTACGGATAGGACGCCGGGTGAGCAGTACTTC. Its translation is CSATDRTPGEQYF.